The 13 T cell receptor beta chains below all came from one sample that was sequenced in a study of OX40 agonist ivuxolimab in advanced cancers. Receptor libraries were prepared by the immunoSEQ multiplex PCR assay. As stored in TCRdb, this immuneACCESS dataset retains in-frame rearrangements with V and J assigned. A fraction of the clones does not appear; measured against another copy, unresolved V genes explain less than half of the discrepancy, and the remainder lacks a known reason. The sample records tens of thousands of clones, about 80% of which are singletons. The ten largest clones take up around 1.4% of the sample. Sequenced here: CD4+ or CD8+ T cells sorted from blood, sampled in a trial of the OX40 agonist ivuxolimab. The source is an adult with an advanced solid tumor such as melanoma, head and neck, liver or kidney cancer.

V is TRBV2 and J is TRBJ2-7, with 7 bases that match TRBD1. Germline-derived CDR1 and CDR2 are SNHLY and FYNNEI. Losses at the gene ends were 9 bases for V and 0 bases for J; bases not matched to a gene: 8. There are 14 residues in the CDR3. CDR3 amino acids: CASTYGTDSYEQYF. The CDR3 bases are TGTGCCAGTACTTACGGGACAGACTCCTACGAGCAGTACTTC.

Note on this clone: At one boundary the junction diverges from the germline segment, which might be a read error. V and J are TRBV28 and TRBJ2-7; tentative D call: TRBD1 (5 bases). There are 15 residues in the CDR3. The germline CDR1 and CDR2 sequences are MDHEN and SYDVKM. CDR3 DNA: TGTGCTAGCACGTTAGCAGGGCAGGTGGTCTACGAGCAGTACTTC. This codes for CASTLAGQVVYEQYF.

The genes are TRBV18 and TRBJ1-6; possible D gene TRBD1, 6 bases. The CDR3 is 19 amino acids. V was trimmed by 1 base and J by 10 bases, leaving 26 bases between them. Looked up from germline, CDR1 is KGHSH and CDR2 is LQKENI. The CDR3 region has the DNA TGTGCCAGCTCACCACTGCCCGGGGGTATAGGGGGGTTGAGGTCACCCCTCCACTTT. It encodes CASSPLPGGIGGLRSPLHF.

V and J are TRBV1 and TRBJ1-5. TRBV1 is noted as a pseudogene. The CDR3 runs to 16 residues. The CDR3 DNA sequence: TGCACCAGCACCCCGAGGCCGGATTATAGCAATCAGCCCCAGCATTTT. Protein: CTSTPRPDYSNQPQHF.

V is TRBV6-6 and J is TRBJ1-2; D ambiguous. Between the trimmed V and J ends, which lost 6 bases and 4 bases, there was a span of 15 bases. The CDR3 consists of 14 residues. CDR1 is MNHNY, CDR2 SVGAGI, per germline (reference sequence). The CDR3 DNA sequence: TGTGCCAGCAGCCTAGGACGGAGCCTCTATGGCTACACCTTC. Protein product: CASSLGRSLYGYTF.

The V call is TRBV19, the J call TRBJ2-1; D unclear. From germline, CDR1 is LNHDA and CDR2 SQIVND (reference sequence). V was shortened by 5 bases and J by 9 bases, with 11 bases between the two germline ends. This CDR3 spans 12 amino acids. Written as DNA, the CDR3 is TGTGCCAGTAGTGTCGAAGGAGTTGAGCAGTTCTTC. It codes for CASSVEGVEQFF. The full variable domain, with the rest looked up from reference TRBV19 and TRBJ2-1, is DGGITQSPKYLFRKEGQNVTLSCEQNLNHDAMYWYRQDPGQGLRLIYYSQIVNDFQKGDIAEGYSVSREKKESFPLTVTSAQKNPTAFYLCASSVEGVEQFFGPGTRLTVL.

CDR3 sequence: CASSLVSGLGSALHF. CDR3 DNA: TGTGCCAGCAGCTTAGTCTCCGGTTTGGGATCGGCCCTCCACTTT. V usage is TRBV7-6 and J usage is TRBJ1-6; no clear D gene. There are 15 residues in the CDR3. The V end lost 1 base, the J end lost 14 bases, and 18 bases lay between the germline ends. Per the germline V gene, CDR1 is SGHVS and CDR2 is FNYEAQ. Full variable domain (rest looked up from reference TRBV7-6 and TRBJ1-6): GAGVSQSPRYKVTKRGQDVALRCDPISGHVSLYWYRQALGQGPEFLTYFNYEAQQDKSGLPNDRFSAERPEGSISTLTIQRTEQRDSAMYRCASSLVSGLGSALHFGNGTRLTVT.

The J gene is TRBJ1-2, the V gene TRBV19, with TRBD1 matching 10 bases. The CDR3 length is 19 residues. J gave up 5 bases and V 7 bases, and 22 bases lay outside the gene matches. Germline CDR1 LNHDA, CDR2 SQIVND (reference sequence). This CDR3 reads CASTHLTRFGQGDRYGYTF. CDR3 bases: TGTGCCAGTACTCATCTCACCAGGTTCGGACAGGGGGACAGGTATGGCTACACCTTC.

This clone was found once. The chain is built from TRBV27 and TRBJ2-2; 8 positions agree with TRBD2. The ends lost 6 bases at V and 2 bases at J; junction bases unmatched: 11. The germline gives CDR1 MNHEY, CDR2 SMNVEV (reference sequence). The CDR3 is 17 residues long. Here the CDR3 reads CASSPVGGGRNTGELFF. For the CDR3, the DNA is TGTGCCAGCAGCCCTGTCGGGGGGGGCCGTAACACCGGGGAGCTGTTTTTT.

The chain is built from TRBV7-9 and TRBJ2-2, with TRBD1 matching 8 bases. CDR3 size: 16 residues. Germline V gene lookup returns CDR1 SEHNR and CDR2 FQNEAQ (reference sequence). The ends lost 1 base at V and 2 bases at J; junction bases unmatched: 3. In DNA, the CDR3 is TGTGCCAGCAGCTTAGGGGGGACAGGAAACACCGGGGAGCTGTTTTTT. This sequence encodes CASSLGGTGNTGELFF.

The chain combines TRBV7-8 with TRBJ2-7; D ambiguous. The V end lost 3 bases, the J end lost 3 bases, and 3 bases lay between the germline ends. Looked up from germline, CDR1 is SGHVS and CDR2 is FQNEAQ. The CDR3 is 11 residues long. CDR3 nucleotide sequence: TGTGCCAGCAGCTTCGACTACGAGCAGTACTTC. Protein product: CASSFDYEQYF.

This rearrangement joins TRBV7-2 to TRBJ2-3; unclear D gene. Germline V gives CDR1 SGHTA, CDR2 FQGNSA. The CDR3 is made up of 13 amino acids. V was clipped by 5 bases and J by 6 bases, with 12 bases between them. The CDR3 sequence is CASSPSAADTQYF. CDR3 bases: TGTGCCAGCAGCCCGTCGGCGGCTGATACGCAGTATTTT.

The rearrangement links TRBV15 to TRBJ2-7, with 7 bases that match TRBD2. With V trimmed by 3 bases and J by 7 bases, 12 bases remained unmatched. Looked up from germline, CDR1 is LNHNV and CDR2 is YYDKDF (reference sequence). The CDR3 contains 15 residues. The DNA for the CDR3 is TGTGCCACCAGCAGCCCCGGGACTACTGGCATGGAGCAGTACTTC. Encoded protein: CATSSPGTTGMEQYF.